Sequencing of this T cell receptor (beta chain) was carried out in a study of T cell responses to AZD1222 COVID-19 vaccine. Points on this clone: Its antigen is unidentified.

From germline, CDR1 is SNHLY and CDR2 FYNNEI. V dropped 4 bases and J dropped 2 bases, with 8 bases sitting between them. There are 13 residues in the CDR3. Study-wide points: The study sampled repertoires only after the peak T cell response. Reportedly, close to half of spike-specific TCRs are directed against unmutated variant regions. Most donors were white British and more were female, and clonal diversity was possibly underestimated.

Profiled with immunoSEQ multiplex PCR; TCRdb holds only in-frame clones, not every one. This table has 120,000 or so clones, approximately 88% appearing once. The receptor comes from an adult in good health. The sequences come from peripheral blood, collected on day 0 of AZD1222 vaccination. The chain has TRBV2 and TRBJ2-5; TRBD1 might be the D (5 bases). The CDR3 nucleotides are TGTGCCAGCAGTGTTCGACAGCAAGAGACCCAGTACTTC. It translates to CASSVRQQETQYF.